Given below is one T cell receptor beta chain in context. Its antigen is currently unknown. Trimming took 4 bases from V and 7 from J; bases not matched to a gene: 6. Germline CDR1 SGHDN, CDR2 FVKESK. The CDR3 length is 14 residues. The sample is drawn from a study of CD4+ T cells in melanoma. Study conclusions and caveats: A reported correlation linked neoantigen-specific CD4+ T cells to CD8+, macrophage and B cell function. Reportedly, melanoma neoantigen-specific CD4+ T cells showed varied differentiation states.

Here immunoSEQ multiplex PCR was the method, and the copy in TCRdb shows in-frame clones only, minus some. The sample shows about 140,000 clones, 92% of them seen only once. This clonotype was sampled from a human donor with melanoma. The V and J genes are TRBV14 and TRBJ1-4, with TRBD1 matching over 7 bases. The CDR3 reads CASSRNRGSEKLFF. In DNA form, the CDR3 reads TGTGCCAGCAGCCGGAACAGGGGCAGTGAAAAACTGTTTTTT.